This T cell receptor beta chain was retrieved from a study of T cell changes during pregnancy in multiple sclerosis. V lost 2 bases and J 4 bases, leaving 15 bases between the germline ends. From germline, CDR1 is ENHRY and CDR2 SYGVKD. CDR3 length: 16 amino acids. Libraries were prepared by immunoSEQ multiplex PCR; TCRdb keeps only in-frame clonotypes and omits some of them. This sample has 45,000 to 60,000 clones; nearly 95% occur once, and the top ten carry 0.61%. The sequencing here drew on CD4+ T cells from peripheral blood mononuclear cells, taken after pregnancy. This TCR came from a female donor in good health, enrolled as a control in a pregnancy study. The chain links TRBV10-3 to TRBJ2-1, with D possibly TRBD1 on 5 matching bases. In nucleotides, the CDR3 is TGTGCCATCAGTGAGGTTAGTCCCCAGGGATACAATGAGCAGTTCTTC. Protein sequence: CAISEVSPQGYNEQFF.